Listed below are T cell receptor beta chains from one sample, sequenced in a study of cytomegalovirus exposure and HLA in healthy donors. Profiling relied on immunoSEQ multiplex PCR, and the TCRdb table lists in-frame clones only, not all of them. The table lists about 160,000 clones, roughly four fifths of them singletons. The source material was PBMCs. Receptor source: a woman in her late teens or twenties in good health and CMV-seronegative. CDR3s include the opening cysteine and the closing phenylalanine or tryptophan. D genes are given only for firm matches. Clone size is given for some rows only: seen once, a few or many times, or a class if the clone is expanded.

TRBV4-2,TRBJ2-2,TRBD2,once,TGTGCCAGCAGCCCACTAGCGGGTACGAACACCGGGGAGCTGTTTTTT,CASSPLAGTNTGELFF
TRBV10-3,TRBJ1-2,-,-,TGTGCCATCATGACAGATACGCGCTATGGCTACACCTTC,CAIMTDTRYGYTF
TRBV5-1,TRBJ2-3,-,-,TGCGCCAGCAGCTTTGGGCAGAGCACAGATACGCAGTATTTT,CASSFGQSTDTQYF
TRBV6-5,TRBJ1-1,TRBD1,few,TGTGCCAGCAGATTTGGGACAGCTATTAACACTGAAGCTTTCTTT,CASRFGTAINTEAFF
TRBV19,TRBJ2-2,-,-,TGTGCCACCCCGTTGGGGGAGCTGTTTTTT,CATPLGELFF
TRBV9,TRBJ2-7,TRBD2,-,TGTGCCAGCAGCGTAGTTGGGACTAGCGGGACAATCCACGAGCAGTACTTC,CASSVVGTSGTIHEQYF
TRBV29-1,TRBJ2-7,TRBD1,-,TGCAGCGTTGAACTATCGGGACAGGGCTACGAGCAGTACTTC,CSVELSGQGYEQYF
TRBV4-1,TRBJ1-2,-,-,TGCGCCAGCAGCCAAGCTGTTCTCTATGGCTACACCTTC,CASSQAVLYGYTF
TRBV9,TRBJ2-1,TRBD2,-,TGTGCCAGCAGCGTCACGCGGGGGGCTGAGCAGTTCTTC,CASSVTRGAEQFF
TRBV27,TRBJ2-1,-,-,TGTGCCAGCAGTTTCTGGAGCTCCTACAATGAGCAGTTCTTC,CASSFWSSYNEQFF
TRBV7-9,TRBJ2-3,-,few,TGTGCCAGCAGCCCCTCACGGCGGGCCACAGATACGCAGTATTTT,CASSPSRRATDTQYF
TRBV7-8,TRBJ2-1,TRBD2,-,TGTGCCAGCAGCTTAGGACTAGCGGGAGGTAACGAGCAGTTCTTC,CASSLGLAGGNEQFF
TRBV29-1,TRBJ2-1,-,-,TGCAGCGTTGACGGTCAGGGGAACTCGTTCTTC,CSVDGQGNSFF
TRBV7-3,TRBJ2-1,TRBD2,-,TGTGCCAGCAGCCCATGGACTAGCGGGGGCGATGAGCAGTTCTTC,CASSPWTSGGDEQFF
TRBV5-1,TRBJ1-1,TRBD1,-,TGCGCCAGCAGCTTGACAGGGGGCGAGTTAACTGAAGCTTTCTTT,CASSLTGGELTEAFF
TRBV27,TRBJ1-2,-,-,TGTGCCAGCAGTTTAGAGGGCTCGGGATCCGGCTACACCTTC,CASSLEGSGSGYTF
TRBV5-1,TRBJ1-3,-,-,TGCGCCAGCAGCTTAGAGTCGGCAGGATCTGGAAACACCATATATTTT,CASSLESAGSGNTIYF
TRBV10-1,TRBJ2-2,TRBD2,-,TGCGCCAGCAGTGAGGGCCTGCCAGGGAGGGACACCGGGGAGCTGTTTTTT,CASSEGLPGRDTGELFF
TRBV19,TRBJ1-1,-,-,TGTGCCAGCCTCAACCGGGGAATGAACACTGAAGCTTTCTTT,CASLNRGMNTEAFF
TRBV27,TRBJ1-1,-,few,TGTGCCAGCAGTCGATCAGCAGGACAGGCTTTCTTT,CASSRSAGQAFF
TRBV19,TRBJ2-1,TRBD2,once,TGTGCCAGTAGGTCCCTGGCGGGAGGTAGCAATGAGCAGTTCTTC,CASRSLAGGSNEQFF
TRBV5-1,TRBJ2-2,-,-,TGCGCCAGCAGCTTTAGGGACAAGGCAACCGGGGAGCTGTTTTTT,CASSFRDKATGELFF
TRBV19,TRBJ2-4,-,-,TGTGCCAGTACTGGGAGCCGGAACATTCAGTACTTC,CASTGSRNIQYF
TRBV6-5,TRBJ2-3,-,-,TGTGCCAGCAGTTTCCGGGTTGCAGATACGCAGTATTTT,CASSFRVADTQYF
TRBV7-2,TRBJ2-1,TRBD1,-,TGTGCCAGCAGACAGACAGGGTCTTCCTACAATGAGCAGTTCTTC,CASRQTGSSYNEQFF
TRBV10-3,TRBJ1-3,-,-,TGTGCCATCAGTGAGGATACAGGTCTCTCTGGAAACACCATATATTTT,CAISEDTGLSGNTIYF
TRBV30,TRBJ1-4,TRBD1,-,TGTGCCTGGAGTGTACGGGGACAGGGTGAAGAAAAACTGTTTTTT,CAWSVRGQGEEKLFF
TRBV13,TRBJ2-5,-,-,TGTGCCAGCAGCTACCACCGGACGGGGCAAGAGACCCAGTACTTC,CASSYHRTGQETQYF
TRBV7-2,TRBJ2-3,-,few,TGTGCCAGCAGCTTAGAGGCGGGTCGAACGCAGTATTTT,CASSLEAGRTQYF
TRBV7-8,TRBJ1-2,-,once,TGTGCCAGCAGCACTAGAGCAGTGACCATTAACTATGGCTACACCTTC,CASSTRAVTINYGYTF
TRBV27,TRBJ2-7,-,-,TGTGCCAGCAGTTACAGGACGGAGTACGAGCAGTACTTC,CASSYRTEYEQYF
TRBV9,TRBJ1-1,TRBD1,few,TGTGCCAGCAGCGTAAATACAGGGGGGACTGAAGCTTTCTTT,CASSVNTGGTEAFF
TRBV25-1,TRBJ2-3,-,few,TGTGCCAGCAGTGGCGACCTTCCAGGGGCTAGCACAGATACGCAGTATTTT,CASSGDLPGASTDTQYF
TRBV11-2,TRBJ2-5,TRBD2,-,TGTGCCAGCAGCCCTCACTCCCGGGAGGTATGGCAAGAGACCCAGTACTTC,CASSPHSREVWQETQYF
TRBV2,TRBJ2-5,-,-,TGTGCCAGCAGTGACCTTGGCTACCAAGAGACCCAGTACTTC,CASSDLGYQETQYF
TRBV28,TRBJ2-1,TRBD2,once,TGTGCCAGCAGTTTTCTAGCGGGCCGCTCCTACAATGAGCAGTTCTTC,CASSFLAGRSYNEQFF
TRBV28,TRBJ2-1,-,once,TGTGCCAGCAGTTTATCCACAGTGGCAGAGCAGTTCTTC,CASSLSTVAEQFF
TRBV5-6,TRBJ1-1,-,-,TGTGCCAGCAGCTTCGTCGGTCCGAACACTGAAGCTTTCTTT,CASSFVGPNTEAFF
TRBV5-1,TRBJ2-7,TRBD2,-,TGCGCCAGCAGCCAGGGAGCGGGGCTCGACTCCTACGAGCAGTACTTC,CASSQGAGLDSYEQYF
TRBV11-2,TRBJ2-7,-,-,TGTGCCAGCAGCTTAGCCTCGGCTAGTCTATTCTACGAGCAGTACTTC,CASSLASASLFYEQYF
TRBV19,TRBJ1-5,TRBD1,-,TGTGCCACCCGGGACAGGGGGATCATGGGGAGTAGTCAGCCCCAGCATTTT,CATRDRGIMGSSQPQHF
TRBV28,TRBJ1-5,TRBD1,-,TGTGCCAGCAGTTTCCCTCGGACAGGTTCGGCCCAGCATTTT,CASSFPRTGSAQHF
TRBV6-1,TRBJ2-7,TRBD1,-,TGTGCCAGCAGTAAAAGGCCCCAGGGGGCCTACGAGCAGTACTTC,CASSKRPQGAYEQYF
TRBV19,TRBJ1-2,TRBD1,-,TGTGCCAGTAACCCGGACAGGGACTATGGCTACACCTTC,CASNPDRDYGYTF
TRBV7-6,TRBJ1-1,-,-,TGTGCCAGCAGCTTAGCTCGCGGGGGCGGGGACACTGAAGCTTTCTTT,CASSLARGGGDTEAFF
TRBV19,TRBJ2-3,TRBD1,-,TGTGCCAGTAATCAGGGGGACACAGATACGCAGTATTTT,CASNQGDTDTQYF
TRBV25-1,TRBJ1-5,-,-,TGTGCCAGCAGTGAATTCGGGGGTAATCAGCCCCAGCATTTT,CASSEFGGNQPQHF
TRBV18,TRBJ2-2,-,-,TGTGCCAGCTCACCACCGTCAGGGGCGAACACCGGGGAGCTGTTTTTT,CASSPPSGANTGELFF
TRBV2,TRBJ2-5,TRBD1,-,TGTGCCAGCAGGGATGGGACAGGGGATGGCGAGACCCAGTACTTC,CASRDGTGDGETQYF
TRBV19,TRBJ1-5,TRBD1,-,TGTGCCAGTAGTATTCAGACAGGGAGACAGCCCCAGCATTTT,CASSIQTGRQPQHF
TRBV6-5,TRBJ1-1,TRBD1,-,TGTGCCAGCAGTCATAGCCCCGACAGGGGGACTGAAGCTTTCTTT,CASSHSPDRGTEAFF
TRBV7-6,TRBJ2-7,TRBD1,-,TGTGCCAGCAGCTTAGCACCGGGACAGGGGGCTTCGGACGAGCAGTACTTC,CASSLAPGQGASDEQYF
TRBV15,TRBJ1-2,-,-,TGTGCCACCAGCAGAGATCATATGGAGCTCTATGGCTACACCTTC,CATSRDHMELYGYTF
TRBV5-1,TRBJ2-3,-,-,TGCGCCAGCAGCTTGGATAGCTCCCGAACAGATACGCAGTATTTT,CASSLDSSRTDTQYF
TRBV5-1,TRBJ2-5,TRBD2,-,TGCGCCAGCAGCTTGGATCTAGCGGGGGGGTACCAAGAGACCCAGTACTTC,CASSLDLAGGYQETQYF
TRBV29-1,TRBJ2-5,TRBD1,-,TGCAGCGTTGAGGGGGGACAGGGGATTCAAGAGACCCAGTACTTC,CSVEGGQGIQETQYF
TRBV7-2,TRBJ1-3,-,-,TGTGCCAGCAGCTTAGAGGGGCCGCGACTCGGAAACACCATATATTTT,CASSLEGPRLGNTIYF
TRBV5-6,TRBJ2-2,TRBD1,-,TGTGCCAGCAGCTTGTTGGGGGGACAGGAGTACACCGGGGAGCTGTTTTTT,CASSLLGGQEYTGELFF
TRBV28,TRBJ2-7,TRBD2,-,TGTGCCAGCAGTTCCCTAGCGGGAGATCCCCACGAGCAGTACTTC,CASSSLAGDPHEQYF